A single sample is the source of the 18 T cell receptor beta chains below, sequenced in a study of T cell repertoires in cytomegalovirus infection (dated by TCRdb to about 2019). The data were produced on an Illumina HiSeq 1500. Using fastp trimming at Q25 and MiXCR clonotype assembly, TCRdb reanalyzed the public sequencing data and kept in-frame beta chains. One record per CDR3 amino acid sequence lists the most common genes and DNA. The sample table lists about 920,000 distinct CDR3 sequences, approximately 31% of them with a count of one. Of the sample, 13% is held by the ten largest clones. Read against the paper, the sample's treatment or condition label means: in vitro stimulation with specific CMV peptide epitopes to enrich CMV-specific T cells. Their target antigens are unknown. The input for sequencing was cultured CD8+ T cells from PBMCs, taken from culture after CMV antigen stimulation. The receptors come from a human donor in good health (CMV status not recorded). Some clones in this sample may be carry-over from other donors' samples.

This sequence joins TRBV6-1 and TRBJ2-2; the D gene is possibly TRBD2 (7 bases). Germline V CDR1 and CDR2: MNHNS, SASEGT. CDR3 size: 17 residues. The V and J ends lost 6 bases and 3 bases respectively, with 20 bases between them. DNA of the CDR3: TGTGCCAGCAGACGCCCCGTGTGGGGGGGCGACACCGGGGAGCTGTTTTTT. Translation: CASRRPVWGGDTGELFF.

This clonotype was found a few times. This rearrangement joins TRBV10-3 to TRBJ2-1; no clear D gene. CDR3 length: 17 residues. Germline assignment: CDR1 ENHRY and CDR2 SYGVKD. With 1 base removed from V and 0 bases from J, the gap between germline ends came to 13 bases. The CDR3 nucleotides are TGTGCCATCAGTGAGTTTCCGAGACATAGCTCCTACAATGAGCAGTTCTTC. Translation gives CAISEFPRHSSYNEQFF.

This clonotype was seen repeatedly, ten times or more. V and J are TRBV7-9 and TRBJ2-3; a possible D gene is TRBD1 (6 bases). V was clipped by 5 bases and J by 0 bases, with 15 bases between them. From germline, CDR1 is SEHNR and CDR2 FQNEAQ (reference sequence). CDR3 size: 16 residues. The chain's CDR3 is CASSPGQGPSTDTQYF. The DNA for the CDR3 is TGTGCCAGCAGCCCAGGGCAGGGGCCAAGCACAGATACGCAGTATTTT.

The chain has TRBV19 and TRBJ1-5; D uncertain. The CDR3 is 15 amino acids. CDR1 and CDR2 from the germline V gene are LNHDA and SQIVND (reference sequence). The V end lost 3 bases, the J end lost 0 bases, and 9 bases lay between the germline ends. The CDR3 nucleotides read TGTGCCAGTAGTATCGGCGCGTATAGCAATCAGCCCCAGCATTTT. As protein: CASSIGAYSNQPQHF.

This clonotype was seen at least ten times. The chain combines TRBV6-1 with TRBJ2-2; D not certain. Between the trimmed V and J ends, which lost 7 bases and 2 bases, there was a span of 5 bases. Per germline, CDR1 MNHNS and CDR2 SASEGT. The CDR3 has 12 residues. CDR3 DNA sequence: TGTGCCAGCACCCCTAACACCGGGGAGCTGTTTTTT. It yields the protein CASTPNTGELFF.

The chain recombines TRBV5-6 with TRBJ2-1; D is possibly TRBD1 (6 bases). With 0 bases removed from V and 4 bases from J, the gap between germline ends came to 14 bases. The CDR3 is made up of 16 amino acids. The V gene's germline CDR1 is SGHDT and CDR2 YYEEEE. CDR3 in amino acids: CASSLGDNSDYNEQFF. CDR3 nucleotides: TGTGCCAGCAGCTTGGGGGACAACTCAGATTACAATGAGCAGTTCTTC.

The rearrangement uses TRBV4-3 and TRBJ2-4; 11 positions match TRBD2. With 3 bases clipped from V and 8 bases from J, the junction kept 9 bases outside the gene matches. In germline, CDR1 is LGHNA, CDR2 YSLEER. The CDR3 totals 16 residues. CDR3 amino acids: CASSHSLAGGGYIQYF. The CDR3 bases are TGCGCCAGCAGCCATTCTCTAGCGGGGGGCGGGTACATTCAGTACTTC.

This clonotype was seen a few times. The chain carries TRBV19 and TRBJ2-7; a possible D gene is TRBD2 (5 bases). Trimming shortened V by 10 bases and J by 3 bases, and 10 bases separated the two germline ends. The V gene's germline CDR1 is LNHDA and CDR2 SQIVND (reference sequence). The CDR3 has 11 residues. CDR3 loop: CATSWGYEQYF. CDR3 bases: TGTGCCACTAGCTGGGGCTACGAGCAGTACTTC.

The rearrangement links TRBV6-5 to TRBJ1-2; D unclear. The V end lost 3 bases, the J end lost 1 base, and 15 bases lay between the germline ends. The germline V gene encodes CDR1 MNHEY and CDR2 SVGAGI. The CDR3 loop spans 16 amino acids. This CDR3 reads CASSYQQAYLNYGYTF. DNA of the CDR3: TGTGCCAGCAGTTATCAGCAGGCCTACCTTAACTATGGCTACACCTTC.

As regards this clonotype: The junction and the germline gene differ at one end; a read error may be behind it. The gene calls are TRBV6-1 and TRBJ2-7; D remains ambiguous. The CDR3 is 13 amino acids. Germline-derived CDR1 and CDR2 are MNHNS and SASEGT. The CDR3 DNA reads as TGTGCCAGCAGTGAGGTCGTGAACTACGAGCTGTACTTC. Protein: CASSEVVNYELYF.

The rearrangement links TRBV25-1 to TRBJ1-2; D not resolved. Germline V lookup: CDR1 MGHDK, CDR2 SYGVNS. The CDR3 has 15 residues. V was pared by 6 bases and J by 6 bases, with 20 bases between. As DNA, the CDR3 is TGTGCCAGCAGCTACACTCGGGCCCCGGCGGATGGCTACACCTTC. This translates into CASSYTRAPADGYTF.

The chain uses TRBV19 and TRBJ2-1; 13 bases map to TRBD2. Germline values: CDR1 LNHDA, CDR2 SQIVND (reference sequence). There are 15 residues in the CDR3. The V gene end was trimmed by 2 bases and the J gene end by 7 bases; junction bases not matched to a gene: 2. The CDR3 DNA sequence: TGTGCCAGTAGTATAATGACTAGCGGGGGGAATGAGCAGTTCTTC. Translation gives CASSIMTSGGNEQFF.

The J gene is TRBJ1-5, the V gene TRBV13; D is undetermined. The CDR3 length is 16 residues. V lost 1 base, J lost 1 base, and 11 bases lay in between. Germline lookup yields CDR1 PRHDT and CDR2 FYEKMQ (reference sequence). The CDR3 sequence is CASSLDSSGSNQPQHF. The CDR3 DNA sequence: TGTGCCAGCAGCTTAGACAGCTCTGGGAGCAATCAGCCCCAGCATTTT.

The rearrangement links TRBV4-1 to TRBJ1-1; D unclear. Germline V gene data show CDR1 as MGHRA and CDR2 as YSYEKL. V gave up 0 bases and J gave up 6 bases, with 5 bases separating them. The CDR3 totals 12 residues. The CDR3 region is CASSQDWSEAFF. For the CDR3, the DNA is TGCGCCAGCAGCCAAGATTGGTCTGAAGCTTTCTTT.

The rearrangement links TRBV19 to TRBJ2-1; tentatively, D is TRBD2 (6 bases). Germline values: CDR1 LNHDA, CDR2 SQIVND (reference sequence). CDR3 size: 15 residues. Trimming took off 1 base at V and 3 bases at J, with 10 bases between the two ends. In DNA, the CDR3 is TGTGCCAGTAGTATAGGAGCGGGCCTCTACAATGAGCAGTTCTTC. Protein: CASSIGAGLYNEQFF.

This clonotype showed up many times. The J gene is TRBJ2-5, the V gene TRBV7-2, with TRBD1 matching over 8 bases. The CDR3 extends over 16 amino acids. CDR1 SGHTA and CDR2 FQGNSA come from the germline V gene. V gave up 4 bases and J gave up 5 bases; unmatched junction bases: 12. The CDR3 region is CASSSLDRADVETQYF. The CDR3, as DNA: TGTGCCAGCAGCTCCCTGGACAGGGCTGACGTGGAGACCCAGTACTTC.

Points on this clonotype: Since a much larger clone is just one base distant, this may be a read error. The gene calls are TRBV7-6 and TRBJ2-5, with no clear D. The germline CDR1 and CDR2 sequences are SGHVS and FNYEAQ. The CDR3 runs 14 residues. In nucleotides, the CDR3 is TGTGTCAGCAGCTCCTTGCTTCCACAAGAGACCCAGTACTTC. Translated: CVSSSLLPQETQYF. The whole variable domain, remainder taken from reference TRBV7-6 and TRBJ2-5, is GAGVSQSPRYKVTKRGQDVALRCDPISGHVSLYWYRQALGQGPEFLTYFNYEAQQDKSGLPNDRFSAERPEGSISTLTIQRTEQRDSAMYRCVSSSLLPQETQYFGPGTRLLVL.

This chain links TRBV6-5 with TRBJ2-1, with no clear D. The CDR3 length is 13 residues. The germline V and J ends were trimmed by 1 base and 6 bases, with 7 bases remaining between them. From germline, CDR1 is MNHEY and CDR2 SVGAGI. This chain's CDR3 is CASSYFGPNEQFF. The CDR3 coding sequence is TGTGCCAGCAGTTACTTCGGACCCAATGAGCAGTTCTTC.